The 8 T cell receptor beta chains in this list originate from one sample, sequenced in a study of spatial heterogeneity in lung cancer. Findings and caveats of the study: Within tumors, counts of expanded alpha and beta TCRs tracked tumor mutation counts.

TCRdb processed the 5' RACE reads anew with MiXCR; each CDR3 protein has one entry. The repertoire has over 10,000 distinct CDR3 sequences, around 5% of them found once; the top ten carry 36%. Stated time point: sample taken at primary tumor resection. These receptors have no identified antigens. Sequenced here: lung tumor tissue, sampled at surgery. These receptors were collected from a male donor with early-stage non-small cell lung cancer.

This clonotype has a count of ten or more. The chain has TRBV7-8 and TRBJ2-3, with 8 bases aligning to TRBD2. J was trimmed by 0 bases and V by 3 bases; bases with no gene match: 2. There are 15 residues in the CDR3. Looked up from germline, CDR1 is SGHVS and CDR2 is FQNEAQ. The CDR3 loop is CASSFSGGSTDTQYF. The CDR3 bases are TGTGCCAGCAGCTTCAGCGGGGGCAGCACAGATACGCAGTATTTT.

This clonotype was recorded many times. The CDR3 is CASSPDQNSPLHF. In DNA form, the CDR3 reads TGTGCCAGCTCACCAGATCAAAATTCACCCCTCCACTTT. The chain uses TRBV18 and TRBJ1-6; D unresolved. V was cut by 2 bases and J by 7 bases, with 6 bases left in between. The CDR3 covers 13 residues. The germline gives CDR1 KGHSH, CDR2 LQKENI. Together with reference TRBV18 and TRBJ1-6, the CDR3 gives the full variable domain: NAGVMQNPRHLVRRRGQEARLRCSPMKGHSHVYWYRQLPEEGLKFMVYLQKENIIDESGMPKERFSAEFPKEGPSILRIQQVVRGDSAAYFCASSPDQNSPLHFGNGTRLTVT.

This clonotype was seen at least ten times. V gene TRBV7-2 combines with J gene TRBJ2-7; TRBD1 aligns across 7 bases. Germline trimming cut 5 bases from V and 3 bases from J; bases unmatched to any gene: 7. CDR3 length equals 14 residues. Germline lookup yields CDR1 SGHTA and CDR2 FQGNSA. The CDR3 bases are TGTGCCAGCAGCCCGAGCCGGGACAGCTACGAGCAGTACGTC. This translates into CASSPSRDSYEQYV.

This clonotype was seen ten or more times. CDR3 sequence: CASSQPEGTSLPNEQFF. As DNA, the CDR3 is TGTGCCAGCAGCCAACCTGAGGGGACTAGTCTACCAAATGAGCAGTTCTTC. The chain joins TRBV3-2 to TRBJ2-1; the table names TRBD2, a call not compared with the DNA. TRBV3-2 is assigned pseudogene status. There are 17 residues in the CDR3.

This clonotype was observed many times. The junction and the germline gene differ at one end; a read error may be behind it. J is TRBJ1-5 and V is TRBV7-7; D not resolved. Germline lookup yields CDR1 SSHAT and CDR2 FNYEAQ (reference sequence). This CDR3 spans 13 amino acids. CDR3 nucleotides: TGTGCTAGCAGCCTTACGTTAGTTCAGCCCCAGCATTTT. Amino acid sequence: CASSLTLVQPQHF. The entire variable domain, with the rest obtained from reference TRBV7-7 and TRBJ1-5, is as follows: GAGVSQSPRYKVTKRGQDVTLRCDPISSHATLYWYQQALGQGPEFLTYFNYEAQPDKSGLPSDRFSAERPEGSISTLTIQRTEQRDSAMYRCASSLTLVQPQHFGDGTRLSIL.

Many counts were recorded for this clonotype. The rearrangement uses TRBV5-5 and TRBJ1-2, with D unresolved. The germline V and J ends were trimmed by 1 base and 6 bases, with 10 bases remaining between them. The length of the CDR3 is 13 residues. In germline, CDR1 is SGHKS, CDR2 YYEKEE (reference sequence). The CDR3 nucleotides are TGTGCCAGCAGCTTGAGTACGGGGAATGGCTACACCTTC. This translates into CASSLSTGNGYTF.

This clonotype came up many times. This chain links TRBV6-6 with TRBJ1-5; D perhaps matches TRBD1 (6 bases). The CDR3 loop spans 15 amino acids. In germline, CDR1 is MNHNY, CDR2 SVGAGI (reference sequence). The V end was cut by 6 bases, the J end by 2 bases, with 14 bases between. The CDR3 is CASSSGALGNQPQHF. Written as DNA, the CDR3 is TGTGCCAGCAGCTCAGGGGCGCTTGGCAATCAGCCCCAGCATTTT.

Many counts were recorded for this clonotype. The CDR3 sequence: CASSPRGYEQYF. The CDR3 bases are TGTGCCAGCAGCCCGAGGGGCTACGAGCAGTACTTC. The chain recombines TRBV4-2 with TRBJ2-7, with D tentatively TRBD1 or TRBD2 (5 bases each). The CDR3 sequence is 12 residues long. V dropped 4 bases and J dropped 3 bases, with 7 bases sitting between them. CDR1 and CDR2 from the germline V gene are LGHNA and YNFKEQ.